The clone carrying this T cell receptor (beta chain) was picked up a small number of times. The antigen remains unidentified. The CDR3 is made up of 16 amino acids. Germline V gene data show CDR1 as LGHNA and CDR2 as YNFKEQ. The junction had 8 bases not matched to a gene; V was cut back by 0 bases and J by 8 bases. The sample is drawn from a study of T cells after yellow fever vaccination. The overall study: SMART-Seq v4 Ultra Low Input handled preparation of low-cell-number fractions.

TCR cDNA, made by 5'RACE template switching, carried an added universal primer site and UMIs. TCRdb re-analysed the 5' RACE reads in MiXCR, keeping a single row per CDR3 protein. The table shows roughly 520,000 distinct CDR3 sequences, with about a fifth occurring only once. Study conclusions and caveats: Weaker overall was a secondary response that nonetheless peaked faster, on day 5 versus 15. After the booster, 95% to 98% of CD4 and approximately 87% of CD8 primary-response clones were re-detected.

The V and J genes are TRBV4-2 and TRBJ2-1, with TRBD2 matching 9 bases. The TCR sequence derives from a man aged 18 to 30 who received the YFV17D yellow fever vaccine. Sequencing used PBMCs, obtained roughly 23 days after the first yellow fever vaccination. CDR3 residues: CASSQELAGGFDEQFF. CDR3 bases: TGTGCCAGCAGCCAAGAGTTGGCGGGGGGGTTCGATGAGCAGTTCTTC.